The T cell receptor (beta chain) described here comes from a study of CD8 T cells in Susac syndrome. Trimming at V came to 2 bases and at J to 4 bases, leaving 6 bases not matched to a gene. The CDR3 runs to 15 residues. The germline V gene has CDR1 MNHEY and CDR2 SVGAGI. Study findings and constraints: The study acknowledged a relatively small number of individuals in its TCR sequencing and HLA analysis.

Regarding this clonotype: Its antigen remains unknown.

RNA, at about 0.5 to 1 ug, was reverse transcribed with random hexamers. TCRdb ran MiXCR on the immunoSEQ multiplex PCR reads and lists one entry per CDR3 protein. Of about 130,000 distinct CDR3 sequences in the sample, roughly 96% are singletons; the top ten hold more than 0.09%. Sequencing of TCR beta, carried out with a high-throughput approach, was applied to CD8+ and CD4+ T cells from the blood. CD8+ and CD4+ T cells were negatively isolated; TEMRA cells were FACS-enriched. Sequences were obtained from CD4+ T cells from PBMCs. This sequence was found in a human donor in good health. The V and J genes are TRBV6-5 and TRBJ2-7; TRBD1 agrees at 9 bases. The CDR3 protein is CASSYTGTGTYEQYF. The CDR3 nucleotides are TGTGCCAGCAGTTACACGGGGACAGGGACGTACGAGCAGTACTTC.